This section outlines one T cell receptor (beta chain) sequence together with its context. The antigen is not known. This record belongs to a study of graft-versus-host responses after intestinal transplantation. Study in general: Induction with anti-thymocyte globulin, then tacrolimus and steroids for around three years, was given to all recipients.

The CDR3 consists of 13 residues. CDR1 and CDR2 from the germline V gene are SNHLY and FYNNEI. After removal of 6 bases from V and 7 bases from J, the junction contained 8 bases not matched to a gene. Findings and caveats of the study: Early post-transplant declines in HvG were associated with peak levels of circulating GvH clones.

Libraries were prepared by immunoSEQ multiplex PCR; TCRdb keeps only in-frame clonotypes and omits some of them. Of about 88,000 clones in the sample, 75% to 90% are singletons; the top ten hold 0.11%. The material sequenced was unstimulated CD4+ T cells sorted from spleen or lymph node cells, taken before intestinal transplant. The rearrangement uses TRBV2 and TRBJ2-7; 8 nucleotides align to TRBD1. The receptor's source is a human donor who received an intestinal transplant. The CDR3 DNA follows: TGTGCCAGCAGGCAGGGGGCGCCAATTGAGCAGTACTTC. Amino acid sequence: CASRQGAPIEQYF.